The clone carrying this TCR beta chain was detected only a few times. Its antigen is as yet unknown. These data are taken from a study of T cells in Graves' hyperthyroidism and ophthalmopathy. Study-wide points: Blood also showed most of the thyroid clonotypes that were expanded above 0.001. A median approximately 6.5 months before onset, the model predicted ophthalmopathy.

Pregnant or lactating patients were excluded, as were those with uncontrolled infection or other autoimmune disease. Fresh 10 ml peripheral blood yielded PBMCs. Germline assignment: CDR1 SGHRS and CDR2 YFSETQ. The CDR3 runs 15 residues. Deletions cut 6 bases from V and 0 bases from J, with 10 bases between. The TCR beta CDR3 regions underwent amplification using RNA transcripts as the source. First-round RT-PCR targeting the TCR CDR3 was performed with the HTBI primer set. MiXCR, applied by TCRdb to the multiplex PCR reads, yields one record per CDR3 protein. The sample shows 210,000 or so distinct CDR3 sequences, approximately 17% of them seen only once.

The receptor was isolated from a man over 45 with Graves' hyperthyroidism. The V call is TRBV5-1, the J call TRBJ2-6; D possibly corresponds to TRBD1 (5 bases). Input material: blood. The DNA for the CDR3 is TGCGCCAGCACCCCAGGGTCCTCTGGGGCCAACGTCCTGACTTTC. Amino acid sequence: CASTPGSSGANVLTF.